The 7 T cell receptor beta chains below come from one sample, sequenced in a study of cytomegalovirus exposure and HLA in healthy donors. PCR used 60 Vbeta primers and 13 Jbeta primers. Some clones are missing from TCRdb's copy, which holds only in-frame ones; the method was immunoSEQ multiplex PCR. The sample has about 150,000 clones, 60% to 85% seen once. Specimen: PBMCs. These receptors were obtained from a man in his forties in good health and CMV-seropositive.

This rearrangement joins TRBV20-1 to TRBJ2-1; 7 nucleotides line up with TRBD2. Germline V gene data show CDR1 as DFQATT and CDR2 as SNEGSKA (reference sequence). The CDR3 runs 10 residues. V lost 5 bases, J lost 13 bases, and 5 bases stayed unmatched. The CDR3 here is CSAAGLSQFF. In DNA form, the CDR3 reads TGCAGTGCTGCGGGACTATCTCAGTTCTTC.

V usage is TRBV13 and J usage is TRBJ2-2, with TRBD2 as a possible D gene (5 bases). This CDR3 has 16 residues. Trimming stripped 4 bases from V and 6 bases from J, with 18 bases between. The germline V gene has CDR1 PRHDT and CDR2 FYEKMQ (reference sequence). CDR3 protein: CASSSSGPRGAGELFF. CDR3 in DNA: TGTGCCAGCAGCTCATCCGGGCCCCGGGGTGCCGGGGAGCTGTTTTTT.

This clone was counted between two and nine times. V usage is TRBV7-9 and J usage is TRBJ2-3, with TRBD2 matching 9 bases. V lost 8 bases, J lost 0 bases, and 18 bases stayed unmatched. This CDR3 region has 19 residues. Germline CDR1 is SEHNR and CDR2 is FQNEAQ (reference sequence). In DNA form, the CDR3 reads TGTGCCAGCGTAGGGGCAGCGGGAGGTGGGGCGAGCAGCACAGATACGCAGTATTTT. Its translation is CASVGAAGGGASSTDTQYF.

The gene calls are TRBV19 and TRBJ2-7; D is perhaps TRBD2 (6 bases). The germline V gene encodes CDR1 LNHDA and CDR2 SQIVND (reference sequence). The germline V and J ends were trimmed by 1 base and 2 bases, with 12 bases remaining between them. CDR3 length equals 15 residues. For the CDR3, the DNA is TGTGCCAGTAGTATAGGGGCTAGCGCGGCCTACGAGCAGTACTTC. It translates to CASSIGASAAYEQYF.

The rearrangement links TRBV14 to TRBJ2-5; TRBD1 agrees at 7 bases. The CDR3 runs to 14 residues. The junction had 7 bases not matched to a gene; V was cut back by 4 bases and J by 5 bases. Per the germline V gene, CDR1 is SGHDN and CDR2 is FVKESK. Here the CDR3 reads CASSLRQGRETQYF. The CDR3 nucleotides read TGTGCCAGCAGCCTAAGACAGGGCAGGGAGACCCAGTACTTC.

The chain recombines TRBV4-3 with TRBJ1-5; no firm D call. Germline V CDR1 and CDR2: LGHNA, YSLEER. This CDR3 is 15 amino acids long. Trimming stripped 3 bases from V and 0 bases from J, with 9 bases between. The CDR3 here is CASSQTRYSNQPQHF. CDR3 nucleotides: TGCGCCAGCAGCCAGACGAGGTATAGCAATCAGCCCCAGCATTTT.

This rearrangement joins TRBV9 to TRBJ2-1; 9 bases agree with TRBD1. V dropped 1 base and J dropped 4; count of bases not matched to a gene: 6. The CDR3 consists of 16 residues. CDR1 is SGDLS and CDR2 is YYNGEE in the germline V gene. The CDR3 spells CASSVSSGQGYNEQFF. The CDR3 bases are TGTGCCAGCAGCGTATCCTCGGGACAGGGTTACAATGAGCAGTTCTTC.